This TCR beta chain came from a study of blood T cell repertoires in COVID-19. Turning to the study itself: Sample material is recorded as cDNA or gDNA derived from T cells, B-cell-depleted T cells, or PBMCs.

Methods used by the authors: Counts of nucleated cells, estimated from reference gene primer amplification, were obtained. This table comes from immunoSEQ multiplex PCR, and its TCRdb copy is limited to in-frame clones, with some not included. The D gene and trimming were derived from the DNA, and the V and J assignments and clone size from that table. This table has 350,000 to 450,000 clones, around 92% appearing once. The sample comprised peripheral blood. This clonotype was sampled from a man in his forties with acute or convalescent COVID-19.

The CDR3 nucleotides read TGTGCCAGCAGCCAAGGACAGAATAATTCACCCCTCCACTTT. It codes for CASSQGQNNSPLHF. The chain has TRBV3-1 (or the pseudogene TRBV3-2) and TRBJ1-6; tentatively, D is TRBD1 (5 bases). Germline V gives CDR1 LGHDT, CDR2 YNNKEL (reference sequence). The V end lost 1 base, the J end lost 5 bases, and 6 bases lay between the germline ends. The CDR3 is made up of 14 amino acids.